This T cell receptor beta chain emerged from a study of blood T cell repertoires in COVID-19. Study-wide context: The United States, Italy and Spain supplied acute and convalescent COVID-19 samples. Nucleic acid was either cDNA or gDNA, and it came from T cells, B-cell-depleted T cells, or PBMCs.

Under the authors' procedure: Estimates of nucleated cell counts were drawn from the amplification of reference gene primers. The data were produced by immunoSEQ multiplex PCR, yet TCRdb's version contains in-frame clones alone and is incomplete. V, J and clone size reflect that table, while D and trimming were determined from the DNA. Seen here are about 130,000 clones, 81% observed once, and the top ten hold approximately 8.7%. Germline CDR1 is MNHEY and CDR2 is SVGAGI. Deletions cut 7 bases from V and 1 base from J, with 16 bases between. CDR3 length: 15 residues. The sequence came from a woman aged 55-69 years with active or convalescent COVID-19. Sample: peripheral blood. This chain joins TRBV6-5 and TRBJ1-1; D perhaps matches TRBD1 (6 bases). The CDR3 spells CASKTTGLSNTEAFF. CDR3 in DNA: TGTGCCAGCAAGACGACAGGACTTTCGAACACTGAAGCTTTCTTT.